This T cell receptor (beta chain) was profiled in a study of shared clonotypes between healthy human individuals. Study-wide results and caveats: Genetic and exposure-history diversity was limited by the small donor number. Non-shared clonotypes had lower generation probabilities than clonotypes shared by all four sorted-subset donors. On the whole, naive subsets had larger estimated richness than memory subsets had.

The V end was cut by 6 bases, the J end by 6 bases, with 18 bases between. CDR3 length equals 14 residues. Looked up from germline, CDR1 is MDHEN and CDR2 is SYDVKM. About this clone itself: Its target is unknown.

The method was immunoSEQ multiplex PCR; TCRdb's version includes in-frame clones alone and lacks a portion of them. The sample lists about 2 million clones, roughly 94% seen once, with 0.13% in the top ten. The clonotype comes from a man between 18 and 29 years old in good health. Sequenced sample: naive CD4+ T cells sorted from blood. The subset is: CD45RA+ positively selected. The chain carries TRBV28 and TRBJ2-7, with D tentatively TRBD2 (6 bases). The CDR3 nucleotides read TGTGCCAGCAGAACCGGGACTGATGCCTCCGAGCAGTACTTC. This sequence encodes CASRTGTDASEQYF.